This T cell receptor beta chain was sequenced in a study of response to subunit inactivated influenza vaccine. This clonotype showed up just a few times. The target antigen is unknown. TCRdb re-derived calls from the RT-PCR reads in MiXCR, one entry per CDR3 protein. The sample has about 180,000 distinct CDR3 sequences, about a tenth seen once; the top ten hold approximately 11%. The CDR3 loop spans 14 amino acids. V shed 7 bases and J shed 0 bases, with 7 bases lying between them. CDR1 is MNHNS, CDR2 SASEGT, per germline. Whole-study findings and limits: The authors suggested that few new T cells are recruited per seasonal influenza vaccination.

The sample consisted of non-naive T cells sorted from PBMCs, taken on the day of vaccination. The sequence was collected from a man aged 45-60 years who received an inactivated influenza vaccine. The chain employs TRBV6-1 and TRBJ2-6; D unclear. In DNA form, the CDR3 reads TGTGCCAGCATTAAGAGCTCTGGGGCCAACGTCCTGACTTTC. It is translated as CASIKSSGANVLTF.